This TCR beta chain derives from a study of T cells in localized non-small cell lung cancer. Whole-study results and caveats: Clonality peaked in uninvolved adjacent lung rather than tumor.

CDR1 is MGHRA and CDR2 is YSYEKL in the germline V gene. The CDR3 runs to 13 residues. The V end lost 4 bases, the J end lost 7 bases, and 13 bases lay between the germline ends. The table came from immunoSEQ multiplex PCR; TCRdb's copy has only in-frame clones and leaves some out. The data show some 66,000 clones, around four fifths seen once. As to this clone: Its target is not known.

The clonotype comes from a female donor aged 60 or older with stage I lung adenocarcinoma. The sample here was peripheral blood, taken before any cancer treatment. The chain carries TRBV4-1 and TRBJ1-2; TRBD1 is a possible D gene (5 bases). The CDR3 region is CASSRRDQGGYTF. The CDR3 region has the DNA TGCGCCAGCAGCCGGAGGGACCAAGGTGGCTACACCTTC.